This is a list of T cell receptor beta chains from one sample in a study of blood T cell repertoires in COVID-19. The repertoire was sequenced with immunoSEQ multiplex PCR; TCRdb's copy has only in-frame clones and lacks some. The sample holds over 200,000 clones, approximately 86% seen once. Sequencing was performed on peripheral blood. These receptors originate from a man between 40 and 49 years old who had recovered from COVID-19. Both conserved end residues are part of each CDR3. Each record gives: V gene, clone size, CDR3 protein. The size field is filled for only some rows; it gives once, few, many or a size class.

TRBV27 | - | CASSKIGRREPQHF
TRBV28 | - | CASRQTGGNEQFF
TRBV15 | - | CATSRTRGTSDNEQFF
TRBV7-2 | - | CASSRYPGTSGGTGELFF
TRBV7-2 | few | CASSLAYGTGVDF
TRBV5-8 | - | CASSLYRGLTGELFF
TRBV4-1 | - | CASSQAWQSVTGGVTQYF
TRBV19 | - | CASSILYREVEQFF
TRBV6-2/TRBV6-3 | - | CASSYGQLLQAFF
TRBV7-9 | - | CASSSGLAGQETQYF
TRBV4-1 | - | CASSQDIGQKETQYF
TRBV10-3 | - | CAIRESGFNSPLHF
TRBV5-1 | - | CASSLEGRGNYEQYF
TRBV7-3 | once | CASRPGQVAGELFF
TRBV11-2 | - | CASNGRGGAIVYNEQFF
TRBV7-8 | - | CASSHGQNSNQPQHF
TRBV6-4 | - | CASSGGTSVYNEQFF
TRBV2 | few | CASSKRENGYTF
TRBV10-3 | few | CAISELAAYNEQFF
TRBV11-2 | - | CASSAGTSGGRREQYF
TRBV11-3 | - | CASSVRATQYNEQFF
TRBV6-2/TRBV6-3 | - | CASSVQYGGYTF
TRBV19 | - | CASKTEKNTEAFF
TRBV7-2 | - | CASSLDRVSPLHF
TRBV12-3/TRBV12-4 | - | CASSGPEAFF
TRBV5-4 | - | CASSPDPTSVRTDTQYF
TRBV6-5 | - | CASSIAGGTDTQYF
TRBV9 | once | CASSVDGREQYF
TRBV5-6 | few | CASSPPQGLTGNTIYF
TRBV7-6 | - | CASSLGQVLSDTQYF
TRBV11-2 | - | CASSLGIQGDSPLHF
TRBV5-5 | - | CASSADRVDSTGELFF
TRBV7-3 | once | CASSWEGTVTDTQYF
TRBV12-5 | - | CASGLENWRGNEQFF